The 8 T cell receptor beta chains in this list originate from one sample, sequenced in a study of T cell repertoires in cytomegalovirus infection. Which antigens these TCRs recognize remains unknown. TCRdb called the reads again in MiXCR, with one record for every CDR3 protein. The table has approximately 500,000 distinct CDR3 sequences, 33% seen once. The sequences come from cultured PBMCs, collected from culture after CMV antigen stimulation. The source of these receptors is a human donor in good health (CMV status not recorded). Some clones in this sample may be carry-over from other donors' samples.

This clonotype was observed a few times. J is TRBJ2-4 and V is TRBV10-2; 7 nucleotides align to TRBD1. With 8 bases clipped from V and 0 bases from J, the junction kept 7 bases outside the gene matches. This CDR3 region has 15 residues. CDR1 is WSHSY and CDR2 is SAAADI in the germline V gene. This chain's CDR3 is CASDTGDLAKNIQYF. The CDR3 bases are TGCGCCAGCGACACAGGGGATTTAGCCAAAAACATTCAGTACTTC.

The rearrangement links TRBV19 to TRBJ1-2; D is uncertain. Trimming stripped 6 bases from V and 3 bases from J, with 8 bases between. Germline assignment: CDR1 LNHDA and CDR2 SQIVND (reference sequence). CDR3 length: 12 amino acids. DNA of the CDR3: TGTGCCAGTAGAGGACTCTACTATGGCTACACCTTC. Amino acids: CASRGLYYGYTF.

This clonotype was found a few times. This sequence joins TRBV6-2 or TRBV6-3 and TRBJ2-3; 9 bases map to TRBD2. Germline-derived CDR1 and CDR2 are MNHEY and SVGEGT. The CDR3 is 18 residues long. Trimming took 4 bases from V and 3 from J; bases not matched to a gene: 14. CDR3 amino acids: CASSSDAHLAGLTDTQYF. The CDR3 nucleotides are TGTGCCAGCAGTTCCGACGCCCATCTAGCGGGATTAACAGATACGCAGTATTTT.

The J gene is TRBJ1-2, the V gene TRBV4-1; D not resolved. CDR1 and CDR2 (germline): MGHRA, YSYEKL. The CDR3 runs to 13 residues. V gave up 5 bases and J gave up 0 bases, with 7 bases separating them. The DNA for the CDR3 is TGCGCCAGCAGCTATCAACCTAACTATGGCTACACCTTC. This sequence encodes CASSYQPNYGYTF.

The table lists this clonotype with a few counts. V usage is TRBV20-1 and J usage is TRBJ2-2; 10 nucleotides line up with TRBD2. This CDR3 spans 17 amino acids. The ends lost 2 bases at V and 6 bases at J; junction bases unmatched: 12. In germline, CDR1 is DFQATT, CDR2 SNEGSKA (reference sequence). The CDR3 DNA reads TGCAGTGCTAGATCCTTTGCTAGCGGGAGCTTCGCCGGGGAGCTGTTTTTT. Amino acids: CSARSFASGSFAGELFF.

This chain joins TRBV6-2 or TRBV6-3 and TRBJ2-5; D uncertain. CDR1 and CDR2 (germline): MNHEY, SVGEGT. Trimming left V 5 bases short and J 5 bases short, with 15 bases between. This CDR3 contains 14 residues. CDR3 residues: CASSDTLGQETQYF. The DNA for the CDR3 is TGTGCCAGCAGTGATACCCTCGGGCAGGAGACCCAGTACTTC.

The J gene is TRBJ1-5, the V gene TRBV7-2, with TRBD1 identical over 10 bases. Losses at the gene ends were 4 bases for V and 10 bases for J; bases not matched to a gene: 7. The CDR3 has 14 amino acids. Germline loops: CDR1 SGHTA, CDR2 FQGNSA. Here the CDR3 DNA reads TGTGCCAGCAGCTGGGGACAGGGGTTAGGACCCCAGCATTTT. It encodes CASSWGQGLGPQHF.

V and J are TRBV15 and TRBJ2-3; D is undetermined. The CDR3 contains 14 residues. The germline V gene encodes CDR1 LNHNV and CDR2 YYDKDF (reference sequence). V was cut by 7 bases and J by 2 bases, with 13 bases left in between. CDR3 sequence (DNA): TGTGCCACCACCAGCAGCCCTTACACAGATACGCAGTATTTT. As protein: CATTSSPYTDTQYF.